A single sample gave rise to the 24 T cell receptor beta chains below, sequenced in a study of Graves' ophthalmopathy and Graves' hyperthyroidism. RNA transcripts were the template, and TCR beta CDR3 regions were amplified from them. The authors performed first-round RT-PCR with HTBI primers and then a second-round multiplex PCR. TCRdb processed the multiplex PCR reads anew with MiXCR; each CDR3 protein has one entry. Counted here are about 550,000 distinct CDR3 sequences, just under 40% occurring once; the ten biggest clones make up around 4%. The material sequenced was peripheral blood or thyroid tissue (not recorded which). The receptor set was obtained from an adult man with Graves' hyperthyroidism.

This chain uses TRBV10-2 with TRBJ1-2; D gene ambiguous. The CDR3 runs 15 residues. V gave up 4 bases and J gave up 8 bases, with 20 bases separating them. Germline V gene data show CDR1 as WSHSY and CDR2 as SAAADI. The CDR3: CASSATKAAAHGYTF. The CDR3 DNA sequence: TGCGCCAGCAGTGCAACAAAGGCCGCAGCCCACGGCTACACCTTC.

The chain joins TRBV7-3 to TRBJ1-6, with D possibly matching TRBD1 (5 bases). Germline-derived CDR1 and CDR2 are SGHTA and FQGTGA. CDR3 length equals 17 residues. The ends were cut back, 6 bases at V and 0 bases at J, with 15 bases in the middle. CDR3 residues: CASSPAAGPSYNSPLHF. The CDR3 DNA follows: TGTGCCAGCAGTCCCGCGGCAGGGCCCTCCTATAATTCACCCCTCCACTTT. Full variable domain (remainder filled in from reference TRBV7-3 and TRBJ1-6): GAGVSQTPSNKVTEKGKYVELRCDPISGHTALYWYRQSLGQGPEFLIYFQGTGAADDSGLPNDRFFAVRPEGSVSTLKIQRTERGDSAVYLCASSPAAGPSYNSPLHFGNGTRLTVT.

For this clonotype: A much larger clone is a single base away; this may be a read error. The conserved closing phenylalanine or tryptophan is absent in this CDR3, likely reflecting a read error. The V gene is TRBV10-3, the J gene TRBJ2-5; possible D gene TRBD1, 6 bases. Trimming pared 10 bases from V and 1 base from J, leaving 16 bases between. The CDR3 has 14 residues. CDR1 and CDR2 from the germline V gene are ENHRY and SYGVKD. CDR3 bases: TGTGCCAGCACCAACACAGGGTTCCAAGAGACCCAGTACCTC. Its protein is CASTNTGFQETQYL.

This clonotype was recorded many times. The chain recombines TRBV20-1 with TRBJ1-6; D remains unclear. The CDR3 covers 17 residues. The ends were cut back, 1 base at V and 5 bases at J, with 18 bases in the middle. The germline V gene has CDR1 DFQATT and CDR2 SNEGSKA (reference sequence). DNA of the CDR3: TGCAGTGCTAGAGGGCTGCAGAGGGTCGGAAATAATTCACCCCTCCACTTT. Residues: CSARGLQRVGNNSPLHF.

In this sample, this clonotype turned up a few times. This chain joins TRBV11-2 and TRBJ1-5; the D is unclear. Germline assignment: CDR1 SGHAT and CDR2 FQNNGV. The CDR3 spans 13 residues. Between the trimmed V and J ends, which lost 2 bases and 7 bases, there was a span of 9 bases. The CDR3 DNA sequence: TGTGCCAGCAGCTTATTCGCCGGGCAGCCCCAGCATTTT. Protein: CASSLFAGQPQHF.

Turning to this clonotype: With a much larger clone just one base away, this may be a read error. The chain couples TRBV7-9 to TRBJ1-2; 9 bases align to TRBD1. Trimming at V came to 3 bases and at J to 3 bases, leaving 8 bases not matched to a gene. The CDR3 runs to 16 residues. Germline V gene data show CDR1 as SEHNR and CDR2 as FQNEAQ (reference sequence). The CDR3 DNA reads TGTGCCAGCAGCTTGTCAGGACAGGGGACGGACTATGGCTACACCTTC. This gives the protein CASSLSGQGTDYGYTF.

V gene TRBV7-6 combines with J gene TRBJ1-2; weak D call: TRBD1 (5 bases). CDR1 is SGHVS, CDR2 FNYEAQ, per germline. V was cut by 3 bases and J by 8 bases, with 16 bases left in between. The CDR3 is 14 amino acids. Written as DNA, the CDR3 is TGTGCCAGCAGCTTCGGCGTGGGGCGCGAAGGCTACACCTTC. It yields the protein CASSFGVGREGYTF.

This clonotype was detected ten times or more. This chain uses TRBV29-1 with TRBJ2-7; weak D call: TRBD2 (7 bases). Deletions cut 6 bases from V and 5 bases from J, with 17 bases between. The CDR3 has 13 amino acids. CDR1 is SQVTM and CDR2 is ANQGSEA in the germline V gene. DNA for the CDR3: TGCAGCGTCCGCCCGCGGGGGCCCGACGAGCAGTACTTC. This translates into CSVRPRGPDEQYF.

In this sample, this clonotype turned up a few times. The rearrangement uses TRBV12-3 or TRBV12-4 and TRBJ1-2; D is perhaps TRBD1 (6 bases). With 4 bases removed from V and 3 bases from J, the gap between germline ends came to 9 bases. The CDR3 length is 13 residues. The CDR3 loop reads CASSYRQDYGYTF. For the CDR3, the DNA is TGTGCCAGCAGTTATCGACAGGACTATGGCTACACCTTC.

The genes are TRBV7-9 and TRBJ2-7, with 8 bases aligning to TRBD2. The J call is uncertain, as TRBJ2-1 better fits the DNA end. Looked up from germline, CDR1 is SEHNR and CDR2 is FQNEAQ (reference sequence). This CDR3 spans 13 amino acids. Here the CDR3 reads CASSYGGDDEQFF. In nucleotides, the CDR3 is TGTGCCAGCAGCTACGGGGGGGACGATGAGCAGTTCTTC.

This clonotype occurred many times. The rearrangement uses TRBV20-1 and TRBJ2-7; TRBD2 matches 12 bases. CDR3 length: 16 amino acids. Per germline, CDR1 DFQATT and CDR2 SNEGSKA (reference sequence). J gave up 3 bases and V 2 bases, and 8 bases lay outside the gene matches. The CDR3 DNA follows: TGCAGTGCTAGACCAAGACTAGCGGGGGTTGACTACGAGCAGTACTTC. It encodes CSARPRLAGVDYEQYF.

In its sample, this clonotype was seen many times. The genes are TRBV13 and TRBJ1-3; 12 nucleotides agree with TRBD1. The CDR3 is 15 residues long. Germline V lookup: CDR1 PRHDT, CDR2 FYEKMQ (reference sequence). The V gene end was trimmed by 5 bases and the J gene end by 4 bases; junction bases not matched to a gene: 3. The CDR3, as DNA: TGTGCCAGCAGCGGGGACAGGGGGCCGGGAAACACCATATATTTT. Translation gives CASSGDRGPGNTIYF.

The V gene is TRBV24-1, the J gene TRBJ1-2, with no clear D. The germline V gene encodes CDR1 KGHDR and CDR2 SFDVKD. This CDR3 has 12 amino acids. V lost 11 bases and J 7 bases, leaving 16 bases between the germline ends. The CDR3 protein is CASPPPSGGYTF. The CDR3 nucleotides read TGTGCCAGCCCTCCTCCATCGGGTGGCTACACCTTC.

The rearrangement uses TRBV7-9 and TRBJ1-2; TRBD1 agrees at 7 bases. The ends lost 3 bases at V and 5 bases at J; junction bases unmatched: 9. The V gene's germline CDR1 is SEHNR and CDR2 FQNEAQ (reference sequence). The CDR3 is 15 amino acids. CDR3 region: CASSFRDSSSYGYTF. The CDR3, as DNA: TGTGCCAGCAGCTTCCGGGACAGCTCTTCATATGGCTACACCTTC. The full variable domain, with the rest looked up from reference TRBV7-9 and TRBJ1-2, is DTGVSQNPRHKITKRGQNVTFRCDPISEHNRLYWYRQTLGQGPEFLTYFQNEAQLEKSRLLSDRFSAERPKGSFSTLEIQRTEQGDSAMYLCASSFRDSSSYGYTFGSGTRLTVV.

This clonotype has only a few counts. V gene TRBV12-3 or TRBV12-4 combines with J gene TRBJ2-5; 16 bases are a match to TRBD2. This CDR3 spans 17 amino acids. J was trimmed by 8 bases and V by 5 bases; bases with no gene match: 11. CDR3 nucleotide sequence: TGTGCCAGCAGTGTTCCCGGGACTAGCGGGGGGGGGGCTACCCAGTACTTC. It translates to CASSVPGTSGGGATQYF.

J is TRBJ1-4 and V is TRBV4-1; no definite D call. The length of the CDR3 is 13 residues. Germline CDR1 is MGHRA and CDR2 is YSYEKL. V lost 2 bases, J lost 12 bases, and 13 bases lay in between. The CDR3 sequence: CASSQNLVVELFF. The CDR3 DNA follows: TGCGCCAGCAGCCAAAATCTCGTGGTGGAACTGTTTTTT.

This clonotype has at least ten counts. The chain combines TRBV6-1 with TRBJ1-2; no firm D call. From germline, CDR1 is MNHNS and CDR2 SASEGT. Trimming took 8 bases from V and 3 from J, leaving 13 bases between them. The CDR3 runs to 13 residues. CDR3 loop: CASEWGAYYGYTF. CDR3 DNA: TGTGCCAGCGAATGGGGAGCTTACTATGGCTACACCTTC.

This clonotype was observed a handful of times. The V call is TRBV5-5, the J call TRBJ1-5; 7 positions match TRBD1. Per germline, CDR1 SGHKS and CDR2 YYEKEE (reference sequence). This CDR3 region has 18 residues. The ends lost 0 bases at V and 2 bases at J; junction bases unmatched: 11. The CDR3 DNA reads as TGTGCCAGCAGCTTGGACAGGGGTTTTTCGGGACGCAATCAGCCCCAGCATTTT. It is translated as CASSLDRGFSGRNQPQHF.

This chain uses TRBV7-8 with TRBJ2-7; D possibly uses TRBD1 or TRBD2 (5 bases each). CDR3 length: 14 amino acids. V was trimmed by 3 bases and J by 4 bases, leaving 13 bases between them. Per germline, CDR1 SGHVS and CDR2 FQNEAQ. The CDR3 protein is CASSFGGVPYEQYF. In nucleotides, the CDR3 is TGTGCCAGCAGCTTTGGGGGAGTCCCGTACGAGCAGTACTTC.

The table lists this clonotype with a few counts. This chain connects TRBV24-1 to TRBJ1-1, with a weak D call TRBD1 (6 bases). The CDR3 has 13 residues. Germline CDR1 KGHDR, CDR2 SFDVKD. Trimming took 4 bases from V and 8 from J, leaving 13 bases between them. The CDR3 here is CATSEGGGGEAFF. Written as DNA, the CDR3 is TGTGCCACCAGTGAAGGGGGAGGCGGCGAAGCTTTCTTT.

The V call is TRBV10-3, the J call TRBJ2-7; 10 bases match TRBD1. Germline loops: CDR1 ENHRY, CDR2 SYGVKD. This CDR3 spans 14 amino acids. With V trimmed by 8 bases and J by 0 bases, 4 bases remained unmatched. CDR3 nucleotide sequence: TGTGCCATCCAGGGACAGGGGAGCTCCTACGAGCAGTACTTC. It is translated as CAIQGQGSSYEQYF.

This clonotype was counted many times. The chain has TRBV4-2 and TRBJ2-7; 11 nucleotides match TRBD2. CDR3 length: 19 residues. The junction had 11 bases not matched to a gene; V was cut back by 0 bases and J by 1 base. The germline CDR1 and CDR2 sequences are LGHNA and YNFKEQ. CDR3 bases: TGTGCCAGCAGCCAAGAACCCTCCTCTCTAGCGGGAGGTTCCTACGAGCAGTACTTC. Translation: CASSQEPSSLAGGSYEQYF.

This clonotype occurred a few times. The genes are TRBV24-1 and TRBJ2-3, with D hard to call. The V gene's germline CDR1 is KGHDR and CDR2 SFDVKD. V lost 4 bases and J lost 2, with 6 bases in between. The CDR3 loop spans 13 amino acids. Here the CDR3 reads CATSDQNTDTQYF. CDR3 DNA sequence: TGTGCCACCAGTGACCAGAACACAGATACGCAGTATTTT.

V is TRBV2 and J is TRBJ2-5; D remains unclear. The germline V gene encodes CDR1 SNHLY and CDR2 FYNNEI. V shed 4 bases and J shed 2 bases, with 14 bases lying between them. CDR3 length: 15 amino acids. CDR3 protein: CASSGASVIQETQYF. CDR3 bases: TGTGCCAGCAGTGGGGCCAGCGTAATTCAAGAGACCCAGTACTTC.